These T cell receptor beta chains were read from a single sample in a study of T cells in narcolepsy. Produced via immunoSEQ multiplex PCR; TCRdb's table is partial and in-frame only. The repertoire holds 27,000 or so clones, with 70% to 90% as singletons. Sequenced: memory (CD45RA-) CD4+ T cells from blood. The receptor source for this set is a human donor in good health. The CDR3 runs from the conserved cysteine through the conserved F or W.

TRBV30	TRBJ1-1	CAWSVKATEAFF
TRBV6-6	TRBJ1-3	CASSYGQGGNTIYF
TRBV5-6	TRBJ2-7	CASSRDRVSEQYF
TRBV28	TRBJ1-2	CASSLFSYGYTF
TRBV19	TRBJ2-2	CASSIPRTWREKLGELFF
TRBV5-4	TRBJ1-3	CASSLSTNPGRVSGNTIYF
TRBV7-9	TRBJ1-1	CASSLGGRPNTEAFF
TRBV4-2	TRBJ2-1	CASSQDGSSRNEQFF
TRBV6-6	TRBJ2-2	CASSPLTGSLGELFF
TRBV19	TRBJ1-1	CATQRQSGQAFF
TRBV6-1	TRBJ1-2	CASSEEWGLGYGYTF
TRBV18	TRBJ1-1	CASSPSGGARRNTEAFF
TRBV25-1	TRBJ2-7	CASTADSSYEQYF
TRBV6-1	TRBJ2-5	CASSASSSGQWETQYF
TRBV5-1	TRBJ2-5	CASSPDGGGYQETQYF
TRBV27	TRBJ2-7	CASSLNPGRGPEWEQYF
TRBV5-1	TRBJ2-1	CASSPIGTNSYNEQFF
TRBV9	TRBJ2-3	CASSSTSGGRTDTQYF
TRBV18	TRBJ1-1	CASSPPGQQNTEAFF
TRBV19	TRBJ1-1	CASSSGWGTANTEAFF
TRBV9	TRBJ1-1	CASSPPGGTYSEAFF
TRBV5-1	TRBJ1-1	CASSPGGQRNTEAFF
TRBV5-1	TRBJ2-7	CASSDRGGPGDYEQYF
TRBV27	TRBJ1-5	CASSLFRQPQHF
TRBV5-1	TRBJ2-1	CASSNGLAASYNEQFF
TRBV11-2	TRBJ2-1	CASSPRLAGLFNEQFF
TRBV5-1	TRBJ1-4	CASSLANAGGRHEKLFF